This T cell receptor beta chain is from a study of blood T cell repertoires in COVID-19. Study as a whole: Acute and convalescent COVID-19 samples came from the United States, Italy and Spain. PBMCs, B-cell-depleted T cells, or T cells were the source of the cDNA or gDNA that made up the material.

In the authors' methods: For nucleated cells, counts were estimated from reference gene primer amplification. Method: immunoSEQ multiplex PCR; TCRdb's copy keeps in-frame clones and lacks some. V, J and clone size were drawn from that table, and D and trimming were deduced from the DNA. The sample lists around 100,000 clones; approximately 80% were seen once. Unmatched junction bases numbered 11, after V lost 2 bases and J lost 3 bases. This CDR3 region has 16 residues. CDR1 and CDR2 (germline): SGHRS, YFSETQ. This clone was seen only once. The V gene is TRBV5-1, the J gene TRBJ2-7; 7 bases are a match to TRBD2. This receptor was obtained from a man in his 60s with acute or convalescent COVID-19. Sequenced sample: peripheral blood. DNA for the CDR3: TGCGCCAGCAGCTTCCCCTCCACGGCTAGCGGCTACGAGCAGTACTTC. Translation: CASSFPSTASGYEQYF. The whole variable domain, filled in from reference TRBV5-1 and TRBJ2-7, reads KAGVTQTPRYLIKTRGQQVTLSCSPISGHRSVSWYQQTPGQGLQFLFEYFSETQRNKGNFPGRFSGRQFSNSRSEMNVSTLELGDSALYLCASSFPSTASGYEQYFGPGTRLTVT.